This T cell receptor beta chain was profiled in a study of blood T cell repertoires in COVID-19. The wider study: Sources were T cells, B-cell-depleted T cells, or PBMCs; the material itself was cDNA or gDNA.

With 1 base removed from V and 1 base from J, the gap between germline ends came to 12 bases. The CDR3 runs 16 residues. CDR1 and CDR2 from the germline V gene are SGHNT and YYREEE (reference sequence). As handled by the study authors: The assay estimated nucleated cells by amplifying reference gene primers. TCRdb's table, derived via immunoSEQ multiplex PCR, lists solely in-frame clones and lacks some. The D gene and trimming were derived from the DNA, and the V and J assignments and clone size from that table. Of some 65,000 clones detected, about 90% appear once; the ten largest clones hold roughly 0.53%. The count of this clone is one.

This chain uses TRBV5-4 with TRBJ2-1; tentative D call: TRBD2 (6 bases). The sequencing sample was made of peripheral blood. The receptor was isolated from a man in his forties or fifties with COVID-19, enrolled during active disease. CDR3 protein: CASSLMQRASYNEQFF. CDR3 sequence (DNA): TGTGCCAGCAGCTTGATGCAGCGGGCATCCTACAATGAGCAGTTCTTC.